The clone carrying this TCR beta chain has only one observation. The CDR3 covers 15 residues. Germline CDR1 and CDR2: MDHEN and SYDVKM. The ends were cut back, 3 bases at V and 5 bases at J, with 14 bases in the middle. This entry belongs to a study of cytomegalovirus exposure and HLA in healthy donors. The PCR contained 60 Vbeta and 13 Jbeta primers. TCRdb's table, derived via immunoSEQ multiplex PCR, lists solely in-frame clones and lacks some. In the table there are around 140,000 clones, 75% of which are singletons. The sequence was obtained from a man under 40 in good health and CMV-seronegative. The source material was PBMCs. The chain links TRBV28 to TRBJ2-1, with D tentatively TRBD2 (7 bases). The CDR3 DNA follows: TGTGCCAGCAGTTTGCCCCGGGGGGCCCACAATGAGCAGTTCTTC. This sequence encodes CASSLPRGAHNEQFF.